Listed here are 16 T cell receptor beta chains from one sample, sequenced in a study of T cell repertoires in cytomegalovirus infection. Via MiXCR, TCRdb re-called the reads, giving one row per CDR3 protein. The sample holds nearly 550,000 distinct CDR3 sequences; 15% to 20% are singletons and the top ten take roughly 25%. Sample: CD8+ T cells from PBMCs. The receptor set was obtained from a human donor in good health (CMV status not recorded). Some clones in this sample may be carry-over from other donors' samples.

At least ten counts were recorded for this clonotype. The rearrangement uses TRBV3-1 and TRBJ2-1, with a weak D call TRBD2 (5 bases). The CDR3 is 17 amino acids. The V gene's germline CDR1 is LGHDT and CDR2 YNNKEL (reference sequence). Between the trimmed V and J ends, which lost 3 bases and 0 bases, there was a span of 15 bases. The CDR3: CASSQTSGVSSYNEQFF. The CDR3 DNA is TGTGCCAGCAGCCAGACATCCGGGGTTAGCTCCTACAATGAGCAGTTCTTC.

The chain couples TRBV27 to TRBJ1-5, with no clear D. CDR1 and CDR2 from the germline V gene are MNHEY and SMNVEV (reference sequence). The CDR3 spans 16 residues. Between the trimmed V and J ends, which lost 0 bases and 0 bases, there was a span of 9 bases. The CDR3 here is CASSLSRRHSNQPQHF. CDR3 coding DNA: TGTGCCAGCAGTTTATCTAGACGGCATAGCAATCAGCCCCAGCATTTT.

CDR3 amino acids: CASSLRLGRWVHYEQYF. As DNA, the CDR3 is TGTGCCAGCAGTTTACGGCTGGGGCGGTGGGTTCACTACGAGCAGTACTTC. The V and J genes are TRBV27 and TRBJ2-7; possible D gene TRBD1, 5 bases. Trimming pared 2 bases from V and 3 bases from J, leaving 20 bases between. CDR3 length: 17 amino acids. From germline, CDR1 is MNHEY and CDR2 SMNVEV (reference sequence).

The CDR3 coding sequence is TGTGCCAGCAGTCCCCCAAAGGGTTTCGCTGAAGCTTTCTTT. This sequence encodes CASSPPKGFAEAFF. V usage is TRBV28 and J usage is TRBJ1-1; no clear D gene. Germline loops: CDR1 MDHEN, CDR2 SYDVKM. This CDR3 has 14 residues. Trimming took off 5 bases at V and 6 bases at J, with 16 bases between the two ends. The full variable domain, in which reference TRBV28 and TRBJ1-1 provide the parts outside the CDR3, is DVKVTQSSRYLVKRTGEKVFLECVQDMDHENMFWYRQDPGLGLRLIYFSYDVKMKEKGDIPEGYSVSREKKERFSLILESASTNQTSMYLCASSPPKGFAEAFFGQGTRLTVV.

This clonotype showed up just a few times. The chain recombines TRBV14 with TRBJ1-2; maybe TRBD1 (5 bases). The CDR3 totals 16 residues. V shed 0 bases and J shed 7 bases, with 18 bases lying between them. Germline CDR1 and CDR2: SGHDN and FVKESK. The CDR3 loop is CASSQEGPPRVAGYTF. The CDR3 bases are TGTGCCAGCAGCCAAGAAGGGCCGCCCAGGGTAGCTGGCTACACCTTC.

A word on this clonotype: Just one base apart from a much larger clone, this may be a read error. This chain's CDR3 is CASSSGKIDTQYF. The CDR3, as DNA: TGTGCCAGCTCTAGCGGGAAAATAGATACGCAGTATTTT. This chain joins TRBV28 and TRBJ2-3; 9 bases are a match to TRBD2. The CDR3 loop spans 13 amino acids. The germline CDR1 and CDR2 sequences are MDHEN and SYDVKM. The V gene end was trimmed by 8 bases and the J gene end by 5 bases; junction bases not matched to a gene: 5.

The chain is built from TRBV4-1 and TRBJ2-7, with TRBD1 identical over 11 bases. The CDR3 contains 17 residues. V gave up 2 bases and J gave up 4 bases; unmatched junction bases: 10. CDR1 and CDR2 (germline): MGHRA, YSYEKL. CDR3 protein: CASSQKSGTGGRYEQYF. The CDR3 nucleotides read TGCGCCAGCAGCCAAAAAAGCGGGACAGGGGGGCGATACGAGCAGTACTTC.

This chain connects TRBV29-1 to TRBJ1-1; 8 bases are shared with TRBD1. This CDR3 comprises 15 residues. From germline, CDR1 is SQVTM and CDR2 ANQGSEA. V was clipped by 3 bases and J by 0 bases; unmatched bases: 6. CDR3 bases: TGCAGCGTTGACACAGGGGGAGTCTTGAACACTGAAGCTTTCTTT. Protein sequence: CSVDTGGVLNTEAFF.

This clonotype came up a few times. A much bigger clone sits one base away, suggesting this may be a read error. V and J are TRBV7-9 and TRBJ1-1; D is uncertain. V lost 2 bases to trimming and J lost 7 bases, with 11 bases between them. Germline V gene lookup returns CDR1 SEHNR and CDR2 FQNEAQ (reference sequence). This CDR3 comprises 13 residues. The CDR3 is CASSLSRPFEAFF. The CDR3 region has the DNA TGTGCCAGCAGCTTATCCCGGCCCTTTGAAGCTTTCTTT.

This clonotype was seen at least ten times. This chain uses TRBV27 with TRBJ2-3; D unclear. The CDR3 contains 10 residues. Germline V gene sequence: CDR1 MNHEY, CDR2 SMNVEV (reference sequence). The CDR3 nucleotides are TGTGCTGTAGAAGGAGATACGCAGTATTTT. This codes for CAVEGDTQYF.

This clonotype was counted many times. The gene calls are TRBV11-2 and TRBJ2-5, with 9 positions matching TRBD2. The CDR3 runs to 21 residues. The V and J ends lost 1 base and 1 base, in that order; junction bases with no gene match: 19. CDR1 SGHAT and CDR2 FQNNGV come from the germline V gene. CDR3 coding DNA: TGTGCCAGCAGCTTAGGACTAGCGGCTACTCCGGGACGTCCGGTCCAAGAGACCCAGTACTTC. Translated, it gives CASSLGLAATPGRPVQETQYF. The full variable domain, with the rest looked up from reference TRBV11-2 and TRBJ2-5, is EAGVAQSPRYKIIEKRQSVAFWCNPISGHATLYWYQQILGQGPKLLIQFQNNGVVDDSQLPKDRFSAERLKGVDSTLKIQPAKLEDSAVYLCASSLGLAATPGRPVQETQYFGPGTRLLVL.

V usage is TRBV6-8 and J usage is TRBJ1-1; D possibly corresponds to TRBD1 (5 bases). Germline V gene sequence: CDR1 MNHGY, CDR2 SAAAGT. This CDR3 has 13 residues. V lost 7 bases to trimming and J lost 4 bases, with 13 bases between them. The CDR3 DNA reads TGTGCCAGCACCCGTGGCGGGGGCACTGAAGCTTTCTTT. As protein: CASTRGGGTEAFF.

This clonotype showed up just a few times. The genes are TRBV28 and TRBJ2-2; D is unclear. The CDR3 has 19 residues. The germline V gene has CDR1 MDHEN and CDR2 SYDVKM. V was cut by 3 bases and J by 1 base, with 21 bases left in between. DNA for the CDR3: TGTGCCAGCAGTTTCTCTCCCCTCGACACGGCCCTGAACACCGGGGAGCTGTTTTTT. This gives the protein CASSFSPLDTALNTGELFF. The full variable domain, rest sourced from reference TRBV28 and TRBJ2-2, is DVKVTQSSRYLVKRTGEKVFLECVQDMDHENMFWYRQDPGLGLRLIYFSYDVKMKEKGDIPEGYSVSREKKERFSLILESASTNQTSMYLCASSFSPLDTALNTGELFFGEGSRLTVL.

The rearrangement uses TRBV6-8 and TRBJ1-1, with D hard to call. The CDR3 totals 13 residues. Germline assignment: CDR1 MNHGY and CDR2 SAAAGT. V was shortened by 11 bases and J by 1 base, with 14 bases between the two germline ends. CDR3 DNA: TGTGCCGGTTTAAGGGAGGGGAACACTGAAGCTTTCTTT. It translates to CAGLREGNTEAFF.

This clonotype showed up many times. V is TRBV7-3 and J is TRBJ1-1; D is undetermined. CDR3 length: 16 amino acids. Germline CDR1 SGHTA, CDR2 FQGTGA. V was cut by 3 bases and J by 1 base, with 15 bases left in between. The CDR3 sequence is CASSFNPRTGNTEAFF. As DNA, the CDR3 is TGTGCCAGCAGCTTTAATCCGAGGACGGGGAACACTGAAGCTTTCTTT.

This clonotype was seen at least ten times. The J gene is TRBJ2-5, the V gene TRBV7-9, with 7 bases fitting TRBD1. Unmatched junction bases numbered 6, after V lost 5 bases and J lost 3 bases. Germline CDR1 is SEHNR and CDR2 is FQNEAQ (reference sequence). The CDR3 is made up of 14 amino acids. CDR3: CASSGVTGEETQYF. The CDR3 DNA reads TGTGCCAGCAGCGGAGTTACAGGGGAAGAGACCCAGTACTTC.